This TCR beta chain was recorded in a study of response to subunit inactivated influenza vaccine. Study-wide points: That few new T cells are recruited by each seasonal influenza vaccination was the authors' suggestion.

There are 15 residues in the CDR3. Germline-derived CDR1 and CDR2 are SGHTA and FQGNSA. With V trimmed by 6 bases and J by 2 bases, 6 bases remained unmatched. This clonotype was seen more than once but under ten times. The target antigen is unknown. TCRdb passed the RT-PCR reads through MiXCR, listing each CDR3 protein once. The table shows roughly 650,000 distinct CDR3 sequences, with about 15% occurring only once. The sample consisted of PBMCs from blood, taken 11 to 12 days after vaccination. The sequence was obtained from a man aged 50-59 years who received an inactivated influenza vaccine. The V and J genes are TRBV7-2 and TRBJ2-5, with 10 bases matching TRBD2. The CDR3 loop is CASRIAGGFQETQYF. The CDR3 DNA is TGTGCCAGCAGGATAGCGGGGGGTTTTCAAGAGACCCAGTACTTC.